Presented here are 31 T cell receptor beta chains from one specimen sequenced in a study of blood T cells in healthy people across ages. For the second PCR, which ran for roughly 7 to 11 cycles, a sample-barcoded 5' primer and a J-beta primer mix were used. TCRdb itself ran the 5' RACE reads through MiXCR, one entry per CDR3 protein. The sample consists of over 1,500,000 distinct CDR3 sequences, about two fifths of them appearing once. Sequences were obtained from blood. The receptors derive from a human donor in good health.

The gene calls are TRBV7-2 and TRBJ1-5, with D possibly TRBD1 on 6 matching bases. The V end lost 5 bases, the J end lost 6 bases, and 11 bases lay between the germline ends. The CDR3 consists of 13 residues. Per germline, CDR1 SGHTA and CDR2 FQGNSA. In nucleotides, the CDR3 is TGTGCCAGCAGCGATACAGGGACTCAGCCCCAGCATTTT. It is translated as CASSDTGTQPQHF.

This clonotype was observed a few times. The gene calls are TRBV20-1 and TRBJ2-5; D not resolved. Germline V gives CDR1 DFQATT, CDR2 SNEGSKA (reference sequence). The CDR3 length is 11 residues. V shed 1 base and J shed 5 bases, with 5 bases lying between them. Written as DNA, the CDR3 is TGCAGTGCTAGAGGCCACGAGACCCAGTACTTC. As protein: CSARGHETQYF.

There are a few counts of this clonotype. This chain uses TRBV10-3 with TRBJ2-1, with a tentative D call TRBD2 (6 bases). Germline-derived CDR1 and CDR2 are ENHRY and SYGVKD. Trimming stripped 6 bases from V and 8 bases from J, with 11 bases between. The CDR3 loop spans 12 amino acids. CDR3 residues: CAIRASVDEQFF. The CDR3 coding sequence is TGTGCCATCAGGGCTAGCGTCGATGAGCAGTTCTTC.

This chain's CDR3 is CSASGRAGDEQYF. The CDR3 DNA reads TGCAGTGCTAGTGGCAGGGCGGGTGACGAGCAGTACTTC. The rearrangement links TRBV20-1 to TRBJ2-7; D is perhaps TRBD1 or TRBD2 (5 bases each). Trimming left V 3 bases short and J 5 bases short, with 14 bases between. CDR3 size: 13 residues. CDR1 is DFQATT, CDR2 SNEGSKA, per germline (reference sequence).

This clonotype was seen more than once but under ten times. The chain combines TRBV4-2 with TRBJ1-2, with 10 bases that match TRBD1. The trim removed 0 bases at V and 5 bases at J, leaving 6 bases unmatched. CDR3 length: 16 residues. The germline gives CDR1 LGHNA, CDR2 YNFKEQ. Here the CDR3 DNA reads TGTGCCAGCAGCCAAGACCTGACAGGGGGCCGATATGGCTACACCTTC. As protein: CASSQDLTGGRYGYTF.

This clonotype was seen at least ten times. V gene TRBV27 combines with J gene TRBJ2-1; 7 bases line up with TRBD1. The ends lost 10 bases at V and 4 bases at J; junction bases unmatched: 13. The CDR3 is made up of 15 amino acids. Germline assignment: CDR1 MNHEY and CDR2 SMNVEV (reference sequence). The CDR3 coding sequence is TGTGCCACAAGACGTCCGGGACAGACGTACAATGAGCAGTTCTTC. This encodes CATRRPGQTYNEQFF.

This clonotype has only a few counts. The chain carries TRBV24-1 and TRBJ2-7, with D possibly matching TRBD1 (6 bases). V was shortened by 3 bases and J by 2 bases, with 13 bases between the two germline ends. This CDR3 is built from 15 residues. Germline CDR1 reads KGHDR; CDR2 reads SFDVKD. The CDR3: CATSDGAGVTYEQYF. CDR3 sequence (DNA): TGTGCCACCAGTGATGGGGCAGGGGTAACCTACGAGCAGTACTTC.

This clonotype appeared a few times. The V and J genes are TRBV6-2 or TRBV6-3 and TRBJ1-2; D is possibly TRBD1 (6 bases). The germline gives CDR1 MNHEY, CDR2 SVGEGT. The V end lost 6 bases, the J end lost 6 bases, and 17 bases lay between the germline ends. This CDR3 has 14 amino acids. As DNA, the CDR3 is TGTGCCAGCAGAGACAGGCTTCGGCAGAATGGCTACACCTTC. Translating it yields CASRDRLRQNGYTF.

This chain uses TRBV29-1 with TRBJ1-1, with 10 bases aligning to TRBD1. This CDR3 is built from 16 residues. CDR1 is SQVTM and CDR2 is ANQGSEA in the germline V gene. V shed 6 bases and J 4 bases; nucleotides not matched to a gene: 14. CDR3 sequence (DNA): TGCAGCGTCGATTCACACCAGGGACAGGGGACCACTGAAGCTTTCTTT. The encoded protein is CSVDSHQGQGTTEAFF.

As for this clonotype: Sequence at one end of the junction differs from germline and may be a read error. The chain recombines TRBV28 with TRBJ1-5; D gene unclear. The CDR3 has 12 residues. Germline V gene lookup returns CDR1 MDHEN and CDR2 SYDVKM. The CDR3: CACSLVGQPQHF. CDR3 coding DNA: TGTGCCTGCAGTTTAGTTGGGCAGCCCCAGCATTTT. The whole variable domain, filled in from reference TRBV28 and TRBJ1-5, reads DVKVTQSSRYLVKRTGEKVFLECVQDMDHENMFWYRQDPGLGLRLIYFSYDVKMKEKGDIPEGYSVSREKKERFSLILESASTNQTSMYLCACSLVGQPQHFGDGTRLSIL.

This chain connects TRBV10-3 to TRBJ1-2, with no clear D. This CDR3 has 16 amino acids. With 4 bases removed from V and 0 bases from J, the gap between germline ends came to 15 bases. Germline CDR1 is ENHRY and CDR2 is SYGVKD. The CDR3: CAISAPPPSPNYGYTF. CDR3 nucleotides: TGTGCCATCAGTGCTCCCCCTCCAAGTCCTAACTATGGCTACACCTTC.

The chain has TRBV3-1 and TRBJ2-4, with D uncertain. Near its end, the DNA agrees better with TRBJ2-7, so the J call may be wrong. The CDR3 is 14 amino acids. The germline gives CDR1 LGHDT, CDR2 YNNKEL (reference sequence). As DNA, the CDR3 is TGTGCCAGCAGCCAAGACTTGGCCAACTACGAGCAGTACTTC. Translated: CASSQDLANYEQYF.

The chain employs TRBV12-3 or TRBV12-4 and TRBJ2-3; the match to TRBD1 covers 9 bases. V shed 5 bases and J 3 bases; nucleotides not matched to a gene: 15. This CDR3 spans 18 amino acids. Here the CDR3 DNA reads TGTGCCAGCAGTCGCCCCGGGACAGGGCTCAGCGGGACAGATACGCAGTATTTT. It encodes CASSRPGTGLSGTDTQYF.

The V gene is TRBV27, the J gene TRBJ2-1, with TRBD2 identical over 8 bases. Losses at the gene ends were 0 bases for V and 4 bases for J; bases not matched to a gene: 2. Germline V gene lookup returns CDR1 MNHEY and CDR2 SMNVEV (reference sequence). This CDR3 spans 15 amino acids. CDR3 bases: TGTGCCAGCAGTTTATCTAGCGGGGAATACAATGAGCAGTTCTTC. This translates into CASSLSSGEYNEQFF.

The V and J genes are TRBV29-1 and TRBJ2-7; either TRBD1 or TRBD2 may fit D (5 bases each). The CDR3 extends over 12 amino acids. From germline, CDR1 is SQVTM and CDR2 ANQGSEA. The V gene lost 8 bases and the J gene lost 2 bases, with 13 bases spanning the gap. The CDR3 protein is CSMGTATYEQYF. CDR3 DNA sequence: TGCAGCATGGGGACGGCGACCTACGAGCAGTACTTC.

As for this clonotype: A read error may produce the germline difference seen at one junction end. The chain has TRBV11-2 and TRBJ1-5, with D uncertain. The CDR3 totals 14 residues. In germline, CDR1 is SGHAT, CDR2 FQNNGV. The CDR3 protein is CASSLDPTVQPRHF. The CDR3 DNA is TGTGCCAGCAGCTTAGATCCTACGGTTCAGCCCCGGCATTTT.

The V call is TRBV2, the J call TRBJ1-2, with TRBD1 matching over 10 bases. After removal of 11 bases from V and 4 bases from J, the junction contained 13 bases not matched to a gene. This CDR3 spans 15 amino acids. Germline V CDR1 and CDR2: SNHLY, FYNNEI. This CDR3 is CAGRNGTGVPYGYTF. The DNA of the CDR3 is TGTGCCGGACGCAACGGGACAGGGGTCCCCTATGGCTACACCTTC.

In its sample, this clonotype was seen a few times. The chain carries TRBV20-1 and TRBJ1-6; unclear D gene. Trimming removed 4 bases from V and 1 base from J, with 14 bases in between. The germline CDR1 and CDR2 sequences are DFQATT and SNEGSKA (reference sequence). The CDR3 contains 16 residues. In DNA form, the CDR3 reads TGCAGTGCTACTGGACTCTTCCCGTCCTATAATTCACCCCTCCACTTT. Amino acid sequence: CSATGLFPSYNSPLHF.

This clonotype has only a few counts. The chain employs TRBV7-3 and TRBJ2-1, with 12 nucleotides matching TRBD2. This CDR3 has 15 residues. V gave up 3 bases and J gave up 9 bases; unmatched junction bases: 6. Per germline, CDR1 SGHTA and CDR2 FQGTGA. CDR3 bases: TGTGCCAGCAGCTTCGCTAGCGGGGGGGCCTCTGAGCAGTTCTTC. Its protein is CASSFASGGASEQFF.

This chain links TRBV19 with TRBJ2-1, with a weak D call TRBD2 (5 bases). The V end lost 7 bases, the J end lost 8 bases, and 15 bases lay between the germline ends. The CDR3 is 13 amino acids. In germline, CDR1 is LNHDA, CDR2 SQIVND (reference sequence). CDR3 residues: CASKSLARDEQFF. CDR3 sequence (DNA): TGTGCCAGTAAGTCCCTAGCTCGGGATGAGCAGTTCTTC.

The chain links TRBV6-5 to TRBJ1-2; D is undetermined. V lost 0 bases and J lost 8, with 16 bases in between. The CDR3 length is 15 residues. Germline-derived CDR1 and CDR2 are MNHEY and SVGAGI. This CDR3 reads CASSYSAAGPGGYTF. The CDR3 DNA reads as TGTGCCAGCAGTTACTCGGCGGCCGGGCCCGGCGGCTACACCTTC.

On this clonotype itself: One end of the junction does not line up with germline, which may come from a read error. The rearrangement links TRBV29-1 to TRBJ1-2; D is unresolved. The CDR3 has 16 residues. Germline V CDR1 and CDR2: SQVTM, ANQGSEA. The CDR3 sequence is CSVEGQQTYSDYGYTF. The CDR3, as DNA: TGCAGCGTCGAAGGGCAGCAAACCTATTCCGACTATGGCTACACCTTC.

This clonotype was observed a few times. The chain combines TRBV29-1 with TRBJ2-5; possibly TRBD1 for D (5 bases). V lost 4 bases and J lost 3, with 15 bases in between. CDR3 length: 14 amino acids. Per the germline V gene, CDR1 is SQVTM and CDR2 is ANQGSEA. The DNA for the CDR3 is TGCAGCGTTGCCCCCTTTGGACACAAAGAGACCCAGTACTTC. Translated, it gives CSVAPFGHKETQYF.

V gene TRBV27 combines with J gene TRBJ2-7; no reliable D call. The CDR3 length is 14 residues. V was cut by 4 bases and J by 2 bases, with 12 bases left in between. Germline CDR1 MNHEY, CDR2 SMNVEV (reference sequence). CDR3 sequence: CASSSYSLTYEQYF. The CDR3 DNA is TGTGCCAGCAGTTCCTATTCGCTAACCTACGAGCAGTACTTC.

V and J are TRBV20-1 and TRBJ2-7, with 8 bases matching TRBD1. V lost 5 bases to trimming and J lost 3 bases; unmatched junction nucleotides: 6. This CDR3 region has 13 residues. The germline V gene encodes CDR1 DFQATT and CDR2 SNEGSKA (reference sequence). CDR3 sequence: CSAPADRVYEQYF. DNA for the CDR3: TGCAGTGCTCCCGCGGACAGGGTCTACGAGCAGTACTTC.

The CDR3 bases are TGCAGTGCACCGGACAGACAGGAGCAGTTCTTC. It yields the protein CSAPDRQEQFF. The chain recombines TRBV20-1 with TRBJ2-1; TRBD1 is a possible D gene (6 bases). Trimming cost V 6 bases and J 10 bases, with 13 bases left between them. The CDR3 is 11 amino acids. Germline V gene sequence: CDR1 DFQATT, CDR2 SNEGSKA (reference sequence).

In its sample, this clonotype was seen once. The CDR3 sequence: CASSRDRFGNTIYF. CDR3 nucleotide sequence: TGTGCCAGCAGTCGGGACAGGTTCGGAAACACCATATATTTT. The chain recombines TRBV12-3 or TRBV12-4 with TRBJ1-3, with 8 positions matching TRBD1. The CDR3 length is 14 residues. With 5 bases clipped from V and 4 bases from J, the junction kept 4 bases outside the gene matches.

The J gene is TRBJ2-1, the V gene TRBV27, with D perhaps assigned TRBD1 or TRBD2 (6 bases each). The CDR3 consists of 18 residues. V was clipped by 7 bases and J by 5 bases, with 27 bases between them. The germline V gene encodes CDR1 MNHEY and CDR2 SMNVEV (reference sequence). Here the CDR3 DNA reads TGTGCCAGCACCAAAAGGGGGGTCGGACCGACCTTAAACAATGAGCAGTTCTTC. It codes for CASTKRGVGPTLNNEQFF.

This clonotype turned up a few times. The J gene is TRBJ2-7, the V gene TRBV5-5, with 7 bases matching TRBD1. After removal of 1 base from V and 4 bases from J, the junction contained 8 bases not matched to a gene. The CDR3 spans 15 residues. Per germline, CDR1 SGHKS and CDR2 YYEKEE (reference sequence). The CDR3 DNA reads TGTGCCAGCAGCTTGAGGGGGACAGCTATTTACGAGCAGTACTTC. Amino acid sequence: CASSLRGTAIYEQYF.

This clonotype was detected only a few times. V gene TRBV7-8 combines with J gene TRBJ2-7; possibly TRBD2 for D (5 bases). The ends were cut back, 3 bases at V and 6 bases at J, with 18 bases in the middle. The CDR3 has 15 residues. CDR1 and CDR2 from the germline V gene are SGHVS and FQNEAQ. The DNA for the CDR3 is TGTGCCAGCAGCTTGGAGAGGGTTACCGCCGGCGAGCAGTACTTC. It is translated as CASSLERVTAGEQYF. Drawing the rest from reference TRBV7-8 and TRBJ2-7, the complete variable domain is GAGVSQSPRYKVAKRGQDVALRCDPISGHVSLFWYQQALGQGPEFLTYFQNEAQLDKSGLPSDRFFAERPEGSVSTLKIQRTQQEDSAVYLCASSLERVTAGEQYFGPGTRLTVT.

The chain employs TRBV5-1 and TRBJ2-5; D unclear. The CDR3 covers 15 residues. Germline CDR1 is SGHRS and CDR2 is YFSETQ. The V end was cut by 2 bases, the J end by 5 bases, with 16 bases between. The DNA for the CDR3 is TGCGCCAGCAGCTTTCCGATGGGCCGGTCGGAGACCCAGTACTTC. As protein: CASSFPMGRSETQYF.